This T cell receptor (beta chain) was documented in a study of cytomegalovirus exposure and HLA in healthy donors (dated by TCRdb to about 2017). A note on the overall study: According to an earlier analysis of 450 to 650 of the donors, about 179 million T cells yielded roughly 100 million unique TCR beta sequences and more than 250 Gb of sequence data. An early release that covered 500 to 800 HLA-typed donors contained approximately 300 gigabases of sequencing data and tens of millions of unique TCR sequences. Alongside the repertoire data, information on donor age, sex, ethnicity and CMV serostatus was compiled. Among a few hundred genotyped donors of the cohort, an average of approximately 240,000 unique TCR beta nucleotide sequences were sequenced per donor, approximately 20% of them non-productive. The genetic ancestry cluster associated with self-reported Caucasian donors included 65% to 90% of the roughly 400 genotyped donors. Both class I and class II loci were covered by HLA typing, at four-digit resolution. A later genetic analysis took genome-wide SNP genotypes for 398 of the 666 donors and used that subset as a discovery cohort. Four or five DR-DQ haplotypes were handled as single units for association and clustering because linkage in the cohort was strong. The later analysis used no new phenotypic data to find candidate immune exposures, relying instead on TCR beta sequences and their occurrence across donors. The study profiled the T cell repertoires of 500 to 800 subjects by immunosequencing and related them to cytomegalovirus serostatus. Along with the approximately 600-subject first cohort, a separate validation cohort of around 120 different subjects was used. The number of typed donors differed by locus: about 629-630 for A, B, C, DRB1 and DQB1; approximately 520 for DQA1; fewer than 610 for DPA1; and about 470 for DPB1. In a later analysis, previously published TCR beta repertoires from about 640 donors were re-analyzed and high-resolution HLA genotyping was added so that TCR occurrence patterns could be studied. To predict cytomegalovirus infection status, the study brought together high-throughput TCR immunosequencing, statistical association of individual TCRs with disease status, and machine learning. The study was designed to test whether signatures of past pathogen exposure could be identified by cataloging public T cell receptors. An earlier analysis of approximately 580 of the donors used high-throughput TCR beta sequencing to judge whether each TCR beta V gene segment behaved as functional or pseudogenic. Every repertoire in the discovery cohort had been generated on one and the same sequencing platform. General conclusions and limits of the study: Roughly uniform sequencing depth across donors was assumed in presence/absence analyses, although this assumption may not hold. Linkage disequilibrium might explain the correlated functional status among segregating V segments, but an unknown experimental factor could not be excluded. Most TCR sequences were observed very rarely across donors, whereas some public TCRs were present in many individuals. Several of the top co-occurrence clusters appeared to be linked to parvovirus B19, influenza, CMV and Epstein-Barr virus, according to a later analysis. The only immune exposure information available for the cohort was CMV serostatus. A total of around 150 TCR beta chains were listed by the study as associated with cytomegalovirus. According to a later analysis, most CMV-associated TCR beta chains appeared to be HLA-restricted, and the HLA associations seemed to be driven largely by CMV exposure. According to a later analysis, TCR association rates differed among HLA loci, with DRB1 alleles showing the most associated TCRs and HLA-C alleles showing the fewest. In a later analysis, about 17,000 TCR beta sequences were associated with specific HLA alleles at a false discovery rate of 0.05. It was suggested by the authors that the approach could potentially be generalized to other disease states and immunological phenotypes. Some IMGT-functional V segments, including TRBV6-2 and TRBV6-3, could not be distinguished by the 87-base-pair reads and were therefore excluded. In a later analysis, HLA-associated TCR beta chains were found to be more clonally expanded and to have lower generation probabilities than equally common non-associated chains. According to a later genetic analysis, donors in an Asian-associated ancestry cluster had fewer N-insertions in productive TCRs than the roughly 700-donor mean. An association between a missense DCLRE1C variant and V-gene and J-gene trimming of TCR beta chains was found in a later genetic analysis and replicated in an independent cohort. When HLA alleles, especially DR and DQ, strongly co-occurred, attributing TCR associations to individual alleles was difficult. A cluster of highly shared sequence variants was judged likely to be a technical artifact of the sequencing pipeline. A further reported finding was that TCR beta sequences accurately predicted the HLA-A and HLA-B alleles for most subjects in the first cohort. In an earlier analysis of 587 of the donors, most TCR beta V segments appeared in productive rearrangements about 87% or about 30% of the time, broadly matching IMGT annotations. Only TCR beta chains were sequenced in this cohort, and the absence of alpha or paired-chain data limited detectable features. In vitro tests confirmed that a few of the cytomegalovirus-associated TCR beta chains recognize cytomegalovirus antigens. Because some donors lacked HLA typing at each locus, the association tests relied only on the typed subset. Because counts were too low, 15 to 20 rarely observed V segments, including chromosome 9 orphons, were excluded from the earlier analysis of fewer than 650 of the donors. In both the original and validation cohorts, the classifier was reported to diagnose cytomegalovirus status with high specificity and sensitivity.

From the cysteine up to the phenylalanine, the CDR3 has a length of 14 residues. Only CDR3 DNA is held: 42 bases, read in frame from base 1. The junction carries 9 bases between V and J, which are trimmed by 5 bases and 2 bases respectively. CDR1 and CDR2, looked up from the germline V gene, are MGHRA and YSYEKL. The cohort was made up of 666 healthy bone marrow donors. At the time of sampling, every cohort member was nominally healthy, though immune exposures that went unrecorded were likely present. The donor tested CMV seronegative, placing the donor among the 350 or so seronegative members of the cohort. Every donor gave a peripheral blood sample, and the peripheral blood mononuclear cells from that sample were used for TCR beta sequencing. Genomic DNA was extracted from the blood cell samples with the Qiagen DNeasy Blood Extraction Kit. Of note for this clone: The antigen this receptor binds is unknown.

To prepare the library, the immunoSEQ multiplex PCR assay was applied. For the multiplex PCR, a mixture combining 60 forward primers for TCR Vbeta segments and 13 reverse primers for TCR Jbeta segments was used. A multiplex PCR assay on genomic DNA amplified the CDR3 region of rearranged TCR beta genes. On the Illumina HiSeq System, the amplified TCR beta libraries were sequenced as 87-base-pair reads. Concerning the study's data processing: In a later analysis, approximately 74 million unique TCR beta chains were counted across the approximately 670 repertoires, and some 10 million of these chains were shared by at least two donors. Raw reads were error-corrected and collapsed into unique sequences by a nearest-neighbor algorithm in which closely related sequences were merged to remove PCR and sequencing errors. CDR3 sequences were aligned to IMGT reference sequences to assign V, D and J gene segments. Each retained sequence needed at least a six-nucleotide match to both a V gene segment and a J gene segment. A rearrangement was called productive if the CDR3 had no stop codons and remained in frame with V and J, and every other rearrangement was called non-productive. CDR3 was defined according to IMGT convention as the region running from the second conserved V-encoded cysteine to the conserved J-encoded phenylalanine. The earlier analysis of about 590 of the donors excluded sequences that lacked an unambiguous match to a single V gene segment. An earlier analysis of fewer than 750 of the donors called V segments functional above 56.7% productive rearrangements and segregating when the between-donor standard deviation exceeded 5%. A statistical classification framework was built to diagnose cytomegalovirus status from the catalog of TCR beta chain sequences. In a later analysis, V and J genes were assigned by comparing TCR nucleotide sequences against IMGT/GENE-DB human TR gene sequences. A later analysis assigned CDR3 sequences and most-parsimonious VDJ recombination scenarios with the TCRdist pipeline. In a later analysis, each TCR beta chain was defined by its CDR3 amino acid sequence together with its V-gene family, and reads without a unique V-gene family were excluded. A later analysis removed 550 to 700 highly shared, low-generation-probability nucleotide sequences to deal with suspected cross-contamination and a sequencing artifact. A later analysis calculated a clonal expansion index for each public chain from normalized within-repertoire ranks of inferred template counts. Generation probabilities in a later analysis came from a VDJ recombination model fitted to out-of-frame rearrangements, and those results were checked against IGoR. In a later analysis, TCR-TCR, TCR-HLA and TCR-CMV co-occurrence was scored with hypergeometric tests, and a repertoire-size bias correction was applied to TCR pairs. False discovery rates were estimated in a later analysis by permuting HLA or CMV assignments 20 times. In a later analysis, co-occurring TCRs were grouped with DBSCAN, and TCRdist sequence similarity was added when clustering was performed within HLA-allele-positive subsets. Co-occurrence clustering excluded repertoires with fewer than 30,000 or more than 120,000 public chains, plus five with anomalous nucleotide sharing. TCRdb took over this immuneACCESS table, retaining in-frame rearrangements with V and J assigned. Such tables are incomplete; in checked studies, under half of the missing clones stem from an unresolved V gene, and the remainder is unexplained. Clone size and V and J calls were adopted from that table, with D and trimming inferred from the DNA. For this sample, the table gives some 200,000 clones. The ten largest account for roughly 0.74% of the sample.

Rearrangement joined TRBV4-1 to TRBJ2-2; the D gene is possibly TRBD1, with 5 bases matching. Sequences were obtained from PBMCs. The sequence came from a boy aged 5 to 17 in good health and CMV-seronegative. Here the CDR3 is given as CASSLGENTGELFF. The nucleotides are TGCGCCAGCAGCTTAGGGGAAAACACCGGGGAGCTGTTTTTT.